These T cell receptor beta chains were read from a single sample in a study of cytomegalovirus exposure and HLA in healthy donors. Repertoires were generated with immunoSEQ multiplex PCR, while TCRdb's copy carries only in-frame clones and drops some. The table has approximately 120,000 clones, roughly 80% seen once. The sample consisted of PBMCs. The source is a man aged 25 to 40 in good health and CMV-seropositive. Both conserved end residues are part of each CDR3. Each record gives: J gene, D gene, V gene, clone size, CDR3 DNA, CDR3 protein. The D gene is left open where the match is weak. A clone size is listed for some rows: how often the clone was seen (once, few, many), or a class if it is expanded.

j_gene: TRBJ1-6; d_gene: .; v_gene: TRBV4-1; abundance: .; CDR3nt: TGCGCCAGCAGCCAAGAGGCGGGGGCAACTTACTATAATTCACCCCTCCACTTT; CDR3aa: CASSQEAGATYYNSPLHF
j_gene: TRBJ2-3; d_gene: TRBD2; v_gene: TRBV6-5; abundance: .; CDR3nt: TGTGCCAGCGGGGTAGCGGGGGTTCGGACAGATACGCAGTATTTT; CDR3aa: CASGVAGVRTDTQYF
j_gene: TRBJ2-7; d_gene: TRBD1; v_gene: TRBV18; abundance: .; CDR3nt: TGTGCCAGCTCATTCTCCGGGACAGGGGACTACGAGCAGTACTTC; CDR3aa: CASSFSGTGDYEQYF
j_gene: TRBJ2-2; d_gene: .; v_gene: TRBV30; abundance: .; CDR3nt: TGTGCCTGGAGGACAGGGAACACCGGGGAGCTGTTTTTT; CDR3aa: CAWRTGNTGELFF
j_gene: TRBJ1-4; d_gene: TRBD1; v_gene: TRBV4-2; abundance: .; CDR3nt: TGTGCCAGCAGCCAGGGACAGTCTAATGAAAAACTGTTTTTT; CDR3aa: CASSQGQSNEKLFF
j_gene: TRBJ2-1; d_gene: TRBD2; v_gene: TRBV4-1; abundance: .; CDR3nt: TGCGCCAGCAGCCAGGGACTAGCGGGGGGGCGTGTTAATGAGCAGTTCTTC; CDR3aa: CASSQGLAGGRVNEQFF
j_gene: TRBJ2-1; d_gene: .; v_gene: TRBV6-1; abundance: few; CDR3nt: TGTGCCAGCAGTGAAATTTGGGGGGATGAGCAGTTCTTC; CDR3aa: CASSEIWGDEQFF
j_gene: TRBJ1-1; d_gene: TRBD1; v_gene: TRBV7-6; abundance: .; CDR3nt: TGTGCCAGCAGCTTAGCGCAGGGGGCGCAGCCTGAAGCTTTCTTT; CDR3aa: CASSLAQGAQPEAFF
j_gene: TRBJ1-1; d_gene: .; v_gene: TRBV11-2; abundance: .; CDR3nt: TGTGCCAGCAGTCGACAGATTATGAACACTGAAGCTTTCTTT; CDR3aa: CASSRQIMNTEAFF
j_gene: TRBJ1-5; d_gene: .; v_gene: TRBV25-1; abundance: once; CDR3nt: TGTGCCAGCAGCAGGGCCTCCAGCAATCAGCCCCAGCATTTT; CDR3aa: CASSRASSNQPQHF
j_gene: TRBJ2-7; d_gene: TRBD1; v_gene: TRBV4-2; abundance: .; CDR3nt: TGTGCCAGCAGCCAGCTAGGGGACAGGGGGCTTGGTAAGGCTAACGAGCAGTACTTC; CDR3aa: CASSQLGDRGLGKANEQYF
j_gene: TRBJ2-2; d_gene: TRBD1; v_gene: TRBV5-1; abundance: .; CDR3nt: TGCGCCAGCAGCCCAATACAGGGGACCGGGGAGCTGTTTTTT; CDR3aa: CASSPIQGTGELFF
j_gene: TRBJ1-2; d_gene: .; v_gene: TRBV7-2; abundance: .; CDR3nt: TGTGCCAGCAGCTTAGGGCCGGGGACACTCTATGGCTACACCTTC; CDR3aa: CASSLGPGTLYGYTF
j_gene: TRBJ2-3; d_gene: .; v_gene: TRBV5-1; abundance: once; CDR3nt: TGCGCCAGCAGCGCCCGGACAACAGATACGCAGTATTTT; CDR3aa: CASSARTTDTQYF
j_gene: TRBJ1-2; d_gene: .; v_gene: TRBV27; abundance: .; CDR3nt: TGTGCCAGCGGACAGAGGGGCTACGTCTATGGCTACACCTTC; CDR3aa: CASGQRGYVYGYTF
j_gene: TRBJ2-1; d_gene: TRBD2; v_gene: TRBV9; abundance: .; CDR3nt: TGTGCCAGCAGCGTTTCAATAGCGGGGAGCAGGAGCGAGCAGTTCTTC; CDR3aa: CASSVSIAGSRSEQFF
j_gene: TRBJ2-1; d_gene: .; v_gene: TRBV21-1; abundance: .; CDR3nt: TGTGCCAGCAGCAAAGTTCCGACTCACTCCTACAATGAGCAGTTCTTC; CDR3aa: CASSKVPTHSYNEQFF
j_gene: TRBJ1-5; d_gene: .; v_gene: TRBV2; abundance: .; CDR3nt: TGTGCCACCTCGCCCCGACAGCTCAATCAGCCCCAGCATTTT; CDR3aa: CATSPRQLNQPQHF
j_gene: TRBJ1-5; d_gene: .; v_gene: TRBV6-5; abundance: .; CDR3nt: TGTGCCAGCAGTGCTAATAGCAATCAGCCCCAGCATTTT; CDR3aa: CASSANSNQPQHF